Following are 31 T cell receptor beta chains from one sample sequenced in a study of cytomegalovirus exposure and HLA in healthy donors. Amplification used 60 Vbeta primers and 13 Jbeta primers. Using immunoSEQ multiplex PCR, the repertoire was profiled, and TCRdb retains in-frame clones only, with some absent. The repertoire includes about 140,000 clones, approximately 82% of them detected once, and approximately 1.3% sits in the top ten. The sample comprised PBMCs. The receptors stem from a young man in good health and CMV-seropositive.

V is TRBV7-6 and J is TRBJ2-7; D unclear. This CDR3 contains 13 residues. Germline V gives CDR1 SGHVS, CDR2 FNYEAQ. Trimming removed 3 bases at V and 6 bases at J, with 12 bases between. CDR3 in DNA: TGTGCCAGCAGCTTTTCGAACGGCGGCGAGCAGTACTTC. This encodes CASSFSNGGEQYF.

V usage is TRBV7-2 and J usage is TRBJ1-2, with D possibly TRBD1 on 6 matching bases. The CDR3 length is 15 residues. The germline CDR1 and CDR2 sequences are SGHTA and FQGNSA. V lost 3 bases to trimming and J lost 8 bases, with 19 bases between them. The CDR3 loop is CASSFLAGGGGGYTF. The CDR3 DNA is TGTGCCAGCAGCTTCCTCGCGGGGGGCGGCGGAGGCTACACCTTC.

As DNA, the CDR3 is TGTGCCAGCACCCAATCCTCAGGGTTTATTAGTCCCCTCCACTTT. The encoded protein is CASTQSSGFISPLHF. The rearrangement links TRBV2 to TRBJ1-6, with D possibly matching TRBD1 (5 bases). V lost 7 bases and J 13 bases, leaving 23 bases between the germline ends. Germline values: CDR1 SNHLY, CDR2 FYNNEI. The CDR3 is made up of 15 amino acids.

The rearrangement joins TRBV27 to TRBJ2-1; D gene uncertain. The CDR3 runs to 11 residues. Trimming stripped 6 bases from V and 3 bases from J, with 3 bases between. CDR1 and CDR2 (germline): MNHEY, SMNVEV (reference sequence). Written as DNA, the CDR3 is TGTGCCAGCAGGTACTACAATGAGCAGTTCTTC. This codes for CASRYYNEQFF.

The chain has TRBV12-5 and TRBJ2-7; 15 bases agree with TRBD2. Germline trimming cut 6 bases from V and 4 bases from J; bases unmatched to any gene: 10. Germline CDR1 LGHNT, CDR2 FRNRAP. The CDR3 is 17 residues long. DNA of the CDR3: TGTGCTAGTGGATACCAACCCGGGACTAGCGGGGGGTACGAGCAGTACTTC. Encoded protein: CASGYQPGTSGGYEQYF.

The rearrangement uses TRBV30 and TRBJ2-3, with 8 nucleotides matching TRBD2. With 4 bases clipped from V and 5 bases from J, the junction kept 5 bases outside the gene matches. This CDR3 is built from 13 residues. Germline CDR1 reads GTSNPN; CDR2 reads SVGIG (reference sequence). The CDR3 nucleotides read TGTGCCTGGACCGGACTAGCTGAAGATACGCAGTATTTT. Translation: CAWTGLAEDTQYF.

The CDR3 loop is CASSTGTGVNEQFF. DNA of the CDR3: TGTGCCAGCAGTACCGGGACAGGGGTGAATGAGCAGTTCTTC. The chain couples TRBV27 to TRBJ2-1; 10 bases align to TRBD1. The CDR3 is 14 residues long. Germline V gene data show CDR1 as MNHEY and CDR2 as SMNVEV (reference sequence). V shed 5 bases, J shed 7 bases, and the junction held 5 bases outside the gene matches.

The chain couples TRBV18 to TRBJ1-4; tentative D call: TRBD1 (6 bases). Germline CDR1 KGHSH, CDR2 LQKENI. CDR3 length: 15 residues. Trimming stripped 1 base from V and 7 bases from J, with 13 bases between. The CDR3 region is CASSPLGTMGEKLFF. The CDR3 bases are TGTGCCAGCTCACCACTAGGGACAATGGGTGAAAAACTGTTTTTT.

The chain has TRBV13 and TRBJ2-7; D is perhaps TRBD2 (7 bases). Trimming took off 5 bases at V and 5 bases at J, with 16 bases between the two ends. The length of the CDR3 is 14 residues. Per the germline V gene, CDR1 is PRHDT and CDR2 is FYEKMQ (reference sequence). CDR3: CASSPRGGNDEQYF. CDR3 nucleotides: TGTGCCAGCAGCCCAAGGGGGGGAAACGACGAGCAGTACTTC.

The V gene is TRBV5-4, the J gene TRBJ2-2, with TRBD2 matching 10 bases. The V gene end was trimmed by 4 bases and the J gene end by 0 bases; junction bases not matched to a gene: 9. The CDR3 spans 18 residues. Germline V gene data show CDR1 as SGHNT and CDR2 as YYREEE (reference sequence). The CDR3 sequence is CASSRALAGVTNTGELFF. The CDR3 DNA follows: TGTGCCAGCAGCCGGGCCCTAGCGGGGGTCACGAACACCGGGGAGCTGTTTTTT.

This clone has just one count. V and J are TRBV7-9 and TRBJ2-3; D not resolved. The V and J ends lost 5 bases and 6 bases respectively, with 9 bases between them. The CDR3 length is 12 residues. Germline lookup yields CDR1 SEHNR and CDR2 FQNEAQ (reference sequence). The CDR3 sequence is CASSQVADTQYF. CDR3 nucleotides: TGTGCCAGCAGCCAGGTTGCGGATACGCAGTATTTT.

The chain joins TRBV10-2 to TRBJ2-2; TRBD1 agrees at 9 bases. V lost 0 bases to trimming and J lost 16 bases; unmatched junction nucleotides: 12. CDR1 and CDR2 (germline): WSHSY, SAAADI. This CDR3 is built from 15 residues. For the CDR3, the DNA is TGCGCCAGCAGTGAGTCCGGACAGGGGACCCAATCCGGGTTTTTT. It specifies CASSESGQGTQSGFF.

This rearrangement joins TRBV7-2 to TRBJ2-3, with TRBD2 matching 7 bases. CDR3 length: 18 residues. V lost 2 bases to trimming and J lost 0 bases; unmatched junction nucleotides: 11. Germline V lookup: CDR1 SGHTA, CDR2 FQGNSA. CDR3 bases: TGTGCCAGCAGCTTATCCAGCGGGAAAGGAACTAGCACAGATACGCAGTATTTT. Translation: CASSLSSGKGTSTDTQYF.

The V gene is TRBV6-4, the J gene TRBJ2-3, with 9 bases fitting TRBD1. The ends lost 3 bases at V and 3 bases at J; junction bases unmatched: 1. The CDR3 has 14 amino acids. Germline CDR1 MRHNA, CDR2 SNTAGT. This CDR3 reads CASSEGQGTDTQYF. As DNA, the CDR3 is TGTGCCAGCAGTGAGGGACAGGGAACAGATACGCAGTATTTT.

The rearrangement uses TRBV2 and TRBJ1-2, with D perhaps matching TRBD1 (6 bases). Deletions cut 7 bases from V and 5 bases from J, with 14 bases between. The CDR3 runs 13 residues. CDR1 is SNHLY and CDR2 is FYNNEI in the germline V gene. The CDR3 coding sequence is TGTGCCAGCACGCCAGGGGCAGGTTATGGCTACACCTTC. Its protein is CASTPGAGYGYTF. Variable domain in full (rest from reference TRBV2 and TRBJ1-2): EPEVTQTPSHQVTQMGQEVILRCVPISNHLYFYWYRQILGQKVEFLVSFYNNEISEKSEIFDDQFSVERPDGSNFTLKIRSTKLEDSAMYFCASTPGAGYGYTFGSGTRLTVV.

The V call is TRBV5-1, the J call TRBJ2-7; 8 nucleotides align to TRBD1. J lost 6 bases, V lost 7 bases, and 9 bases had no gene match. Germline V CDR1 and CDR2: SGHRS, YFSETQ. This CDR3 region has 13 residues. The CDR3 region is CASGTGSLGEQYF. CDR3 DNA: TGCGCCAGCGGGACAGGTTCCCTAGGCGAGCAGTACTTC.

Only one count was recorded for this clone. The chain links TRBV28 to TRBJ1-2, with TRBD1 matching 9 bases. V was clipped by 6 bases and J by 0 bases; unmatched bases: 5. This CDR3 is 15 amino acids long. CDR1 and CDR2 from the germline V gene are MDHEN and SYDVKM. The CDR3 DNA reads as TGTGCCAGCAGCCCGACAGGGGGGACTAACTATGGCTACACCTTC. It specifies CASSPTGGTNYGYTF.

The chain couples TRBV6-5 to TRBJ2-7; TRBD2 aligns across 7 bases. This CDR3 is built from 11 residues. The germline CDR1 and CDR2 sequences are MNHEY and SVGAGI. V was pared by 7 bases and J by 7 bases, with 4 bases of the junction left unmatched. CDR3 region: CASTGGREQYF. CDR3 DNA sequence: TGTGCCAGCACCGGGGGGAGGGAGCAGTACTTC.

V usage is TRBV4-1 and J usage is TRBJ1-3, with D perhaps matching TRBD1 (5 bases). Trimming pared 0 bases from V and 0 bases from J, leaving 9 bases between. Per the germline V gene, CDR1 is MGHRA and CDR2 is YSYEKL. The CDR3 runs 16 residues. This chain's CDR3 is CASSQDPGGSGNTIYF. The CDR3 nucleotides are TGCGCCAGCAGCCAAGACCCCGGGGGCTCTGGAAACACCATATATTTT.

The rearrangement uses TRBV6-5 and TRBJ1-4, with TRBD1 identical over 8 bases. The V and J ends lost 7 bases and 8 bases, in that order; junction bases with no gene match: 6. The length of the CDR3 is 13 residues. Per germline, CDR1 MNHEY and CDR2 SVGAGI. The CDR3 region is CASNTGQGEKLFF. The DNA for the CDR3 is TGTGCCAGCAATACTGGACAGGGAGAAAAACTGTTTTTT.

V is TRBV7-9 and J is TRBJ2-5, with 9 bases identical to TRBD2. From germline, CDR1 is SEHNR and CDR2 FQNEAQ (reference sequence). The CDR3 is 16 residues long. V was pared by 4 bases and J by 5 bases, with 11 bases of the junction left unmatched. The chain's CDR3 is CASSSRLAVLGETQYF. CDR3 nucleotide sequence: TGTGCCAGCAGCTCACGACTAGCGGTTCTCGGGGAGACCCAGTACTTC.

The chain combines TRBV27 with TRBJ2-2; perhaps TRBD1 as D (5 bases). Germline CDR1 and CDR2: MNHEY and SMNVEV (reference sequence). The V end was cut by 4 bases, the J end by 2 bases, with 11 bases between. This CDR3 has 15 amino acids. DNA of the CDR3: TGTGCCAGCAGTTCCCCAGGGTATAACACCGGGGAGCTGTTTTTT. It codes for CASSSPGYNTGELFF.

This sequence joins TRBV5-1 and TRBJ2-5, with D possibly TRBD1 on 5 matching bases. TRBJ2-7 explains the end of the DNA better; the J call may be wrong. Per germline, CDR1 SGHRS and CDR2 YFSETQ. This CDR3 has 14 residues. The CDR3 nucleotides are TGCGCCAGCAGAAGTGGGGCCGAGCTCTACGAGCAGTACTTC. Protein product: CASRSGAELYEQYF.

This chain connects TRBV7-6 to TRBJ2-7, with TRBD1 identical over 12 bases. J gave up 5 bases and V 0 bases, and 8 bases lay outside the gene matches. This CDR3 spans 17 amino acids. The V gene's germline CDR1 is SGHVS and CDR2 FNYEAQ. This chain's CDR3 is CASSLAITGTGGNEQYF. CDR3 in DNA: TGTGCCAGCAGCTTAGCAATTACCGGGACAGGGGGCAACGAGCAGTACTTC.

V usage is TRBV5-1 and J usage is TRBJ2-7, with D possibly being TRBD1 (7 bases). Trimming stripped 2 bases from V and 0 bases from J, with 12 bases between. The CDR3 is 15 amino acids. Germline loops: CDR1 SGHRS, CDR2 YFSETQ. CDR3 sequence (DNA): TGCGCCAGCAGCTTTAGGCGGGACAGCTCCTACGAGCAGTACTTC. It encodes CASSFRRDSSYEQYF.

The chain joins TRBV5-3 to TRBJ2-7; 10 nucleotides agree with TRBD1. TRBV5-3 is an ORF, and what it does is uncertain. This CDR3 has 18 amino acids. V lost 3 bases, J lost 3 bases, and 15 bases stayed unmatched. CDR3 in amino acids: CARSCPGQGIRGSYEQYF. The CDR3 DNA follows: TGTGCCAGAAGCTGTCCGGGACAGGGGATAAGGGGAAGCTACGAGCAGTACTTC.

This clone was seen only once. V usage is TRBV6-5 and J usage is TRBJ1-4; possibly TRBD1 for D (6 bases). The CDR3 sequence is 13 residues long. CDR1 MNHEY and CDR2 SVGAGI come from the germline V gene. The germline V and J ends were trimmed by 6 bases and 8 bases, with 13 bases remaining between them. CDR3 coding DNA: TGTGCCAGCAGCGAGGGGGGGGGAGAAAAACTGTTTTTT. It is translated as CASSEGGGEKLFF.

The genes are TRBV2 and TRBJ2-3, with 8 bases aligning to TRBD2. V was clipped by 6 bases and J by 8 bases; unmatched bases: 4. The germline V gene encodes CDR1 SNHLY and CDR2 FYNNEI. The CDR3 totals 12 residues. Written as DNA, the CDR3 is TGTGCCAGCAGCAGCGGGAGAAGTACGCAGTATTTT. Translation gives CASSSGRSTQYF.

The chain joins TRBV28 to TRBJ2-1, with D tentatively TRBD2 (6 bases). This CDR3 is 14 amino acids long. Trimming stripped 7 bases from V and 6 bases from J, with 16 bases between. Germline values: CDR1 MDHEN, CDR2 SYDVKM. CDR3 in DNA: TGTGCCAGCACCCCTGGGGACTCTCCCAATGAGCAGTTCTTC. Protein product: CASTPGDSPNEQFF.

This sequence joins TRBV6-1 and TRBJ1-2, with 9 nucleotides matching TRBD1. CDR1 is MNHNS and CDR2 is SASEGT in the germline V gene. The CDR3 has 15 residues. The ends lost 4 bases at V and 4 bases at J; junction bases unmatched: 7. CDR3 coding DNA: TGTGCCAGCAGTGTTCCGGGACAGGGCCGCTATGGCTACACCTTC. This codes for CASSVPGQGRYGYTF.

The rearrangement uses TRBV15 and TRBJ1-3; 9 nucleotides line up with TRBD1. Germline V lookup: CDR1 LNHNV, CDR2 YYDKDF (reference sequence). The ends lost 0 bases at V and 4 bases at J; junction bases unmatched: 10. The CDR3 consists of 18 residues. CDR3 residues: CATSRDHTGGARGNTIYF. As DNA, the CDR3 is TGTGCCACCAGCAGAGATCACACAGGGGGCGCGAGAGGAAACACCATATATTTT.